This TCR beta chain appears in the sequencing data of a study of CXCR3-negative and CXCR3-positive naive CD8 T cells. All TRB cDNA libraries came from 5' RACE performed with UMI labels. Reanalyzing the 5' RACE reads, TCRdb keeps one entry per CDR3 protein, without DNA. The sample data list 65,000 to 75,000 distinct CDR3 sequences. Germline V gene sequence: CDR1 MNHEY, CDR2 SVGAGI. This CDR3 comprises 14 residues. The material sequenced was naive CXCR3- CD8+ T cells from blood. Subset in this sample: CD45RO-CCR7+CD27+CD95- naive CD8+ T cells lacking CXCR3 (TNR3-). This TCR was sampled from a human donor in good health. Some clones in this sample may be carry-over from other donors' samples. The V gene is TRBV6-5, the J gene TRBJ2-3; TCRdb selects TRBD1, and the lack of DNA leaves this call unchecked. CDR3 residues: CASSGLTSRGTQYF.